This TCR beta chain is from a study of blood T cell repertoires in COVID-19. Looking at the study overall: PBMCs, B-cell-depleted T cells, or T cells were the source of the cDNA or gDNA that made up the material.

The V and J ends lost 3 bases and 3 bases, in that order; junction bases with no gene match: 6. The CDR3 totals 16 residues. Germline loops: CDR1 KGHDR, CDR2 SFDVKD. In terms of age and location, participants ranged from roughly 18 to 89 years and lived in 24 US areas. All recovered Cohort 3 donors got two negative PCRs, got clearance, or saw symptom resolution. As handled by the study authors: How many nucleated cells were present was estimated from reference gene primer amplification. Repertoires were generated with immunoSEQ multiplex PCR, while TCRdb's copy carries only in-frame clones and drops some. The V and J calls and the clone size are those of that table, but D and trimming were determined from the DNA. The sample carries around 450,000 clones, roughly 90% recorded once.

The chain links TRBV24-1 to TRBJ1-5, with 8 bases matching TRBD1. The source is a woman between 18 and 30 years old who had recovered from COVID-19. The sample comprised PBMCs or T cells enriched from blood (not recorded which). CDR3 in DNA: TGTGCCACCAGTGATGGGACAGGAGGCTTCAATCAGCCCCAGCATTTT. This encodes CATSDGTGGFNQPQHF.